A single sample is the source of the 14 T cell receptor beta chains below, sequenced in a study of control samples from healthy donors and cancer patients. The table came from immunoSEQ multiplex PCR; TCRdb's copy has only in-frame clones and leaves some out. In the table there are 90,000 or so clones, about 87% of which are singletons. Sequencing input: blood. The receptors originated from a woman aged 70 to 79 in good health.

The chain carries TRBV5-4 and TRBJ1-1; a weak D match, TRBD1 (5 bases). The CDR3 is 15 residues long. V was pared by 0 bases and J by 5 bases, with 14 bases between. Germline values: CDR1 SGHNT, CDR2 YYREEE (reference sequence). CDR3 region: CASSLGGQGGTEAFF. Written as DNA, the CDR3 is TGTGCCAGCAGCTTGGGCGGGCAGGGCGGAACTGAAGCTTTCTTT.

The chain combines TRBV6-2 or TRBV6-3 with TRBJ1-5, with D maybe TRBD1 (5 bases). Germline values: CDR1 MNHEY, CDR2 SVGEGT. The CDR3 is 14 amino acids. V gave up 2 bases and J gave up 4 bases, with 9 bases separating them. CDR3 in DNA: TGTGCCAGCAGTTACGGGGGTCGTAATCAGCCCCAGCATTTT. Residues: CASSYGGRNQPQHF.

This clone was found once. The V call is TRBV12-3 or TRBV12-4, the J call TRBJ1-6, with D uncertain. The CDR3 has 13 amino acids. V lost 8 bases, J lost 5 bases, and 10 bases lay in between. As DNA, the CDR3 is TGTGCCAGCCGACTCGGCCATAATTCACCCCTCCACTTT. Amino acids: CASRLGHNSPLHF.

The V and J genes are TRBV27 and TRBJ1-1, with D possibly being TRBD1 (5 bases). Germline V lookup: CDR1 MNHEY, CDR2 SMNVEV (reference sequence). The CDR3 is 15 residues long. V was cut by 0 bases and J by 0 bases, with 8 bases left in between. The CDR3 region is CASSLSGTLNTEAFF. The CDR3 bases are TGTGCCAGCAGTTTATCAGGGACGCTGAACACTGAAGCTTTCTTT.

This chain uses TRBV7-8 with TRBJ1-4; D is possibly TRBD1 (5 bases). The CDR3 loop spans 17 amino acids. Germline values: CDR1 SGHVS, CDR2 FQNEAQ. Trimming removed 4 bases at V and 8 bases at J, with 23 bases between. CDR3 nucleotides: TGTGCCAGCAGCTCCGTCCTCATACCCGACAGAGGAGAAAAACTGTTTTTT. Amino acids: CASSSVLIPDRGEKLFF.

The CDR3 protein is CASSRDSRLDGYTF. CDR3 DNA: TGTGCCAGCAGCCGAGACAGCCGCTTGGATGGCTACACCTTC. The V call is TRBV3-1 (or the pseudogene TRBV3-2), the J call TRBJ1-2; D perhaps matches TRBD1 (5 bases). The CDR3 is made up of 14 amino acids. Deletions cut 4 bases from V and 6 bases from J, with 15 bases between. Germline values: CDR1 LGHDT, CDR2 YNNKEL (reference sequence).

This chain uses TRBV4-1 with TRBJ2-3; 10 bases are shared with TRBD1. From germline, CDR1 is MGHRA and CDR2 YSYEKL. V was pared by 0 bases and J by 1 base, with 4 bases of the junction left unmatched. The CDR3 length is 17 residues. This CDR3 is CASSQDGTGARTDTQYF. As DNA, the CDR3 is TGCGCCAGCAGCCAAGATGGGACAGGGGCCCGCACAGATACGCAGTATTTT.

The chain employs TRBV5-5 and TRBJ1-1; D is ambiguous. Trimming left V 0 bases short and J 4 bases short, with 10 bases between. The CDR3 is 14 residues long. The germline V gene encodes CDR1 SGHKS and CDR2 YYEKEE (reference sequence). CDR3 amino acids: CASSLELSRTEAFF. CDR3 nucleotides: TGTGCCAGCAGCTTGGAATTATCTCGCACTGAAGCTTTCTTT. The whole variable domain, filled in from reference TRBV5-5 and TRBJ1-1, reads DAGVTQSPTHLIKTRGQQVTLRCSPISGHKSVSWYQQVLGQGPQFIFQYYEKEERGRGNFPDRFSARQFPNYSSELNVNALLLGDSALYLCASSLELSRTEAFFGQGTRLTVV.

The chain uses TRBV18 and TRBJ2-7; the D is unclear. The CDR3 contains 11 residues. V lost 3 bases, J lost 6 bases, and 6 bases lay in between. Germline CDR1 is KGHSH and CDR2 is LQKENI. CDR3 sequence: CASSPGFEQYF. The CDR3 DNA sequence: TGTGCCAGCTCACCGGGTTTCGAGCAGTACTTC.

V gene TRBV7-9 combines with J gene TRBJ2-1, with 12 bases identical to TRBD2. The CDR3 contains 18 residues. Germline-derived CDR1 and CDR2 are SEHNR and FQNEAQ (reference sequence). The J segment lost 0 bases and the V segment lost 5 bases, leaving 8 bases of the junction unmatched. Here the CDR3 DNA reads TGTGCCAGCAGCCAACCGACTAGCGGGGGTAGCTCCTACAATGAGCAGTTCTTC. Translated, it gives CASSQPTSGGSSYNEQFF.

The chain joins TRBV6-5 to TRBJ1-1; perhaps TRBD1 as D (6 bases). Germline-derived CDR1 and CDR2 are MNHEY and SVGAGI. The germline V and J ends were trimmed by 2 bases and 2 bases, with 12 bases remaining between them. The CDR3 sequence is 15 residues long. Here the CDR3 reads CASSYQTGGNTEAFF. CDR3 bases: TGTGCCAGCAGTTACCAAACCGGGGGCAACACTGAAGCTTTCTTT.

The chain couples TRBV19 to TRBJ1-2; D gene ambiguous. The CDR3 sequence is 15 residues long. The V gene lost 6 bases and the J gene lost 1 base, with 15 bases spanning the gap. The germline CDR1 and CDR2 sequences are LNHDA and SQIVND (reference sequence). CDR3 bases: TGTGCCAGTAGCCGGGCCGGTGCGTTTAACTATGGCTACACCTTC. It specifies CASSRAGAFNYGYTF.

The V gene is TRBV3-1 (or the pseudogene TRBV3-2), the J gene TRBJ1-6; no firm D call. Trimming removed 1 base at V and 9 bases at J, with 10 bases between. CDR1 and CDR2 from the germline V gene are LGHDT and YNNKEL (reference sequence). The CDR3 consists of 14 residues. The CDR3 DNA is TGTGCCAGCAGCCAAGTGGACTCCAGTTCACCCCTCCACTTT. This sequence encodes CASSQVDSSSPLHF.

This clone was found a few times. The chain links TRBV7-3 to TRBJ1-1, with a weak D call TRBD1 (5 bases). Germline loops: CDR1 SGHTA, CDR2 FQGTGA. The CDR3 extends over 13 amino acids. V was clipped by 2 bases and J by 2 bases, with 6 bases between them. CDR3 sequence: CASSLQGNTEAFF. The CDR3 nucleotides are TGTGCCAGCAGCTTACAGGGAAACACTGAAGCTTTCTTT.